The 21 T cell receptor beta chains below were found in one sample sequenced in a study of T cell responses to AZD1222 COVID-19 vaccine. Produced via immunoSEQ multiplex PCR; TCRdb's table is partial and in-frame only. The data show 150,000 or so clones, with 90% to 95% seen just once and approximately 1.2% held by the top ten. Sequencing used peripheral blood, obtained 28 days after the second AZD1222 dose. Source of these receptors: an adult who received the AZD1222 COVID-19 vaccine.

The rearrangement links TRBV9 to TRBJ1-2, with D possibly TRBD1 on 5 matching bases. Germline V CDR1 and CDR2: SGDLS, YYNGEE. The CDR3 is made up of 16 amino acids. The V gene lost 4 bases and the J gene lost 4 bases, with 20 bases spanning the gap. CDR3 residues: CASSPSFGGGSYGYTF. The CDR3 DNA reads TGTGCCAGCAGCCCCTCATTTGGGGGGGGATCCTATGGCTACACCTTC. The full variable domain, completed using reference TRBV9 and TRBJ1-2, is DSGVTQTPKHLITATGQRVTLRCSPRSGDLSVYWYQQSLDQGLQFLIQYYNGEERAKGNILERFSAQQFPDLHSELNLSSLELGDSALYFCASSPSFGGGSYGYTFGSGTRLTVV.

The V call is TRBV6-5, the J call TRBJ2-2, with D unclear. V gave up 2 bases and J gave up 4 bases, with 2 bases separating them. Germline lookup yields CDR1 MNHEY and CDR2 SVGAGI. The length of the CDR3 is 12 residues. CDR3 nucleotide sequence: TGTGCCAGCAGTTACACCACCGGGGAGCTGTTTTTT. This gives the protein CASSYTTGELFF.

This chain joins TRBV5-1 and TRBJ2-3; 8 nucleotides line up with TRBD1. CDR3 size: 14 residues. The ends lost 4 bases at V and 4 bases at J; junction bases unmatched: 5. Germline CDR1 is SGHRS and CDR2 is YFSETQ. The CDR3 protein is CASSKGQAADTQYF. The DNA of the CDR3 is TGCGCCAGCAGCAAGGGACAGGCGGCAGATACGCAGTATTTT.

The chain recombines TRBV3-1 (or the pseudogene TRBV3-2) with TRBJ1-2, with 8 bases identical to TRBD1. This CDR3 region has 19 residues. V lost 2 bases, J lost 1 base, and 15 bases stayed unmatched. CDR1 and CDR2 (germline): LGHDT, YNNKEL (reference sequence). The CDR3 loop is CASSQKAYSTGGSNYGYTF. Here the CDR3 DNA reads TGTGCCAGCAGCCAAAAAGCTTACTCAACAGGGGGAAGTAACTATGGCTACACCTTC.

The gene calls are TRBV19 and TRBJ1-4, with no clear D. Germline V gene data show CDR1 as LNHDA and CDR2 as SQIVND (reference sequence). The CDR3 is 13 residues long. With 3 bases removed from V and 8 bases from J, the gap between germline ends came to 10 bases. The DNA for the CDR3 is TGTGCCAGTAGTATTTTCCCTGGGGAAAAACTGTTTTTT. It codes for CASSIFPGEKLFF. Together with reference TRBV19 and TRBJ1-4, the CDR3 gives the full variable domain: DGGITQSPKYLFRKEGQNVTLSCEQNLNHDAMYWYRQDPGQGLRLIYYSQIVNDFQKGDIAEGYSVSREKKESFPLTVTSAQKNPTAFYLCASSIFPGEKLFFGSGTQLSVL.

The CDR3 spells CASSLQEAGELFF. CDR3 sequence (DNA): TGTGCCAGCAGTTTACAGGAGGCCGGGGAGCTGTTTTTT. The rearrangement uses TRBV27 and TRBJ2-2; D possibly corresponds to TRBD2 (5 bases). V was clipped by 2 bases and J by 6 bases, with 7 bases between them. Germline-derived CDR1 and CDR2 are MNHEY and SMNVEV (reference sequence). This CDR3 spans 13 amino acids.

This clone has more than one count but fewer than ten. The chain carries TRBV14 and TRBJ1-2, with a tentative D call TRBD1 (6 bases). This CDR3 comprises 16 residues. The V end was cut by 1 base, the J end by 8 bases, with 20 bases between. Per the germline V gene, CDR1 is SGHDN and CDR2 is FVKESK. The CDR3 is CASSQGVGTTLRGYTF. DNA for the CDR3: TGTGCCAGCAGCCAAGGGGTGGGGACAACCCTTAGGGGCTACACCTTC.

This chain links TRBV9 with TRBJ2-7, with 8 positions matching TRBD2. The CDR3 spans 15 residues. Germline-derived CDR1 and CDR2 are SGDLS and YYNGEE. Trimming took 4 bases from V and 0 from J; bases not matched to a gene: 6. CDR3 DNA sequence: TGTGCCAGCAGCTTTAGCGGGGCAAGCTCCTACGAGCAGTACTTC. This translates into CASSFSGASSYEQYF.

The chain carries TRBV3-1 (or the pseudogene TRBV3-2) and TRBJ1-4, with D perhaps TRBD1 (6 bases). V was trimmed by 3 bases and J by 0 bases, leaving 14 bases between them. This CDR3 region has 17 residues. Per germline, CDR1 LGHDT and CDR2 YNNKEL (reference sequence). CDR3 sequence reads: CASSHEPQGATNEKLFF. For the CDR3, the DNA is TGTGCCAGCAGCCATGAGCCACAGGGTGCAACTAATGAAAAACTGTTTTTT.

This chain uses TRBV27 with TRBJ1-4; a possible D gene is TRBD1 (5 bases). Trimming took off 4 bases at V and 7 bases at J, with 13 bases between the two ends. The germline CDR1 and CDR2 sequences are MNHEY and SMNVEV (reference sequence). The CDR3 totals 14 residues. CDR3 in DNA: TGTGCCAGCAGTTACGGGGGTCTCGGTGAAAAACTGTTTTTT. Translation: CASSYGGLGEKLFF.

CDR3 in DNA: TGCGCCAGCAGCCAACTCGGACAGGGCGGGACTGAAGCTTTCTTT. It yields the protein CASSQLGQGGTEAFF. The gene calls are TRBV4-3 and TRBJ1-1, with 8 bases identical to TRBD1. This CDR3 comprises 15 residues. Germline CDR1 reads LGHNA; CDR2 reads YSLEER. V shed 2 bases, J shed 5 bases, and the junction held 7 bases outside the gene matches.

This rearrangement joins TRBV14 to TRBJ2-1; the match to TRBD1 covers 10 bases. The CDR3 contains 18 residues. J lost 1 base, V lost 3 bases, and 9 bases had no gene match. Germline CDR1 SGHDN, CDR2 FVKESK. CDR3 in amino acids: CASSHEEPGQGSYNEQFF. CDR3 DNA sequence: TGTGCCAGCAGCCACGAGGAACCGGGACAGGGGTCCTACAATGAGCAGTTCTTC.

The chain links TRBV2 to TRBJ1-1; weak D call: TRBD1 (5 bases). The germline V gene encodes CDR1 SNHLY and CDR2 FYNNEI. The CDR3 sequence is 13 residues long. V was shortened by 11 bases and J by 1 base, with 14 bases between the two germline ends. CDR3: CAGGREQNTEAFF. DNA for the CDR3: TGTGCCGGGGGACGGGAGCAGAACACTGAAGCTTTCTTT.

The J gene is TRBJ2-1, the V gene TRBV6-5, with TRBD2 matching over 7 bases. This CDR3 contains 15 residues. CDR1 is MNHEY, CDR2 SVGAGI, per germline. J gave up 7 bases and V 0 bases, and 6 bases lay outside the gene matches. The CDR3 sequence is CASSYSGTNSNEQFF. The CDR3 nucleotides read TGTGCCAGCAGTTACTCCGGGACTAACTCAAATGAGCAGTTCTTC.

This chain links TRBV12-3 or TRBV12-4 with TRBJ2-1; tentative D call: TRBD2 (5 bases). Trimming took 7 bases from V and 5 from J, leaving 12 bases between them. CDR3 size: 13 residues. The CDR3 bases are TGTGCCAGCACCCTAACGGGGAACAATGAGCAGTTCTTC. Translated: CASTLTGNNEQFF.

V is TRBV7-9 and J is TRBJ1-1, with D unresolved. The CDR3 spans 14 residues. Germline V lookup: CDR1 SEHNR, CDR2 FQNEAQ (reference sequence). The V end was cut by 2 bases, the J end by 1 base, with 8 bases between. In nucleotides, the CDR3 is TGTGCCAGCAGCTTAATGTTTGAGAACACTGAAGCTTTCTTT. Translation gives CASSLMFENTEAFF.

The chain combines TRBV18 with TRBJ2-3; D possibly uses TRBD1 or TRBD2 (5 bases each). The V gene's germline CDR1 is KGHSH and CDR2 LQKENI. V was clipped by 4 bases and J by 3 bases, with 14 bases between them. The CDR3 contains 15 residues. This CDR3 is CASSLQRGVTDTQYF. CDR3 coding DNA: TGTGCCAGCTCACTACAAAGAGGGGTTACAGATACGCAGTATTTT.

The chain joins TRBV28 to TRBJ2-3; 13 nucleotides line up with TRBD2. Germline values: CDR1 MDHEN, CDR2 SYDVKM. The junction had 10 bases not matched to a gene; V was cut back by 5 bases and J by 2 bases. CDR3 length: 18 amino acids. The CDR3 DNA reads TGTGCCAGCAGTACCGGACTAGCGGGAGTTCTCAACACAGATACGCAGTATTTT. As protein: CASSTGLAGVLNTDTQYF.

DNA of the CDR3: TGCGCCAGCAGTCAATCGAGGGCAGGGAGCTATGGCTACACCTTC. This translates into CASSQSRAGSYGYTF. V usage is TRBV23-1 and J usage is TRBJ1-2; perhaps TRBD1 as D (5 bases). TRBV23-1 is sorted into the ORF group, with uncertain function. CDR3 length equals 15 residues. The ends were cut back, 0 bases at V and 4 bases at J, with 12 bases in the middle.

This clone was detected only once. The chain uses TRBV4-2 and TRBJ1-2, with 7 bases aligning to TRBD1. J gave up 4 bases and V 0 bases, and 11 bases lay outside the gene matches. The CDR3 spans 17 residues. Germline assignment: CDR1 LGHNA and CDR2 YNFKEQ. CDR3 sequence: CASSQEGQASTVYGYTF. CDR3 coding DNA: TGTGCCAGCAGCCAAGAAGGACAGGCTAGTACAGTCTATGGCTACACCTTC.

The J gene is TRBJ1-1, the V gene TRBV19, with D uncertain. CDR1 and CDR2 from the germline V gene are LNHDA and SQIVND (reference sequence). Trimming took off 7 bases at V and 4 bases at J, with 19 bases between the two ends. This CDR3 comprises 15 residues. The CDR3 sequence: CASTPTGVWGTEAFF. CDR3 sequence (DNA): TGTGCCAGTACCCCGACCGGGGTATGGGGCACTGAAGCTTTCTTT.